One and the same sample provided the 16 T cell receptor beta chains below, sequenced in a study of identical twins. In TCRdb, the 5' RACE reads were re-called with MiXCR into one record per CDR3 protein. The sample lists 1.5 million to 2 million distinct CDR3 sequences, less than 35% occurring once. Specimen: cord blood. These receptors were collected from a newborn girl in good health.

This clonotype was detected only a few times. This chain connects TRBV20-1 to TRBJ1-1, with 12 positions matching TRBD1. From germline, CDR1 is DFQATT and CDR2 SNEGSKA (reference sequence). After removal of 2 bases from V and 6 bases from J, the junction contained 4 bases not matched to a gene. The CDR3 consists of 14 residues. As DNA, the CDR3 is TGCAGTGCTAGAACTGGGACAGGGGGCTCTGAAGCTTTCTTT. Its protein product is CSARTGTGGSEAFF.

This chain links TRBV12-3 or TRBV12-4 with TRBJ2-3; D may be TRBD2 (5 bases). The CDR3 contains 14 residues. V was pared by 5 bases and J by 5 bases, with 14 bases between. CDR3 DNA sequence: TGTGCCAGCAGTCTCCGGAGGACGGAAGATACGCAGTATTTT. This gives the protein CASSLRRTEDTQYF.

V gene TRBV4-1 combines with J gene TRBJ2-1; possibly TRBD2 for D (6 bases). The CDR3 length is 16 residues. Trimming took 3 bases from V and 0 from J, leaving 12 bases between them. Germline V gene data show CDR1 as MGHRA and CDR2 as YSYEKL. The chain's CDR3 is CASSHGGVLSYNEQFF. The CDR3 DNA follows: TGCGCCAGCAGCCACGGGGGAGTCCTCTCCTACAATGAGCAGTTCTTC.

The chain uses TRBV4-2 and TRBJ1-3; 8 nucleotides align to TRBD1. V lost 2 bases, J lost 2 bases, and 5 bases stayed unmatched. This CDR3 has 16 amino acids. The V gene's germline CDR1 is LGHNA and CDR2 YNFKEQ. The DNA of the CDR3 is TGTGCCAGCAGCCAACCTCGGACAGGGACTGGAAACACCATATATTTT. Translating it yields CASSQPRTGTGNTIYF.

The chain combines TRBV27 with TRBJ2-2; 10 nucleotides match TRBD2. The length of the CDR3 is 16 residues. V lost 5 bases and J lost 0; bases outside the gene matches: 3. CDR1 and CDR2 (germline): MNHEY, SMNVEV (reference sequence). The DNA of the CDR3 is TGTGCCAGCAGTAGCGGGGGGGCCCCGAACACCGGGGAGCTGTTTTTT. Residues: CASSSGGAPNTGELFF.

J is TRBJ1-2 and V is TRBV10-3; D is unclear. Per the germline V gene, CDR1 is ENHRY and CDR2 is SYGVKD. The length of the CDR3 is 13 residues. V shed 0 bases and J shed 1 base, with 3 bases lying between them. The CDR3 sequence: CAISESNNYGYTF. The CDR3 DNA is TGTGCCATCAGTGAGTCCAATAACTATGGCTACACCTTC.

This clonotype was recorded a few times. V and J are TRBV5-1 and TRBJ2-5, with D hard to call. V lost 1 base, J lost 4 bases, and 17 bases lay in between. The CDR3 loop spans 16 amino acids. CDR1 and CDR2 (germline): SGHRS, YFSETQ. The CDR3 region has the DNA TGCGCCAGCAGCTTGTCTAGGCAAACATTGGGAGAGACCCAGTACTTC. It translates to CASSLSRQTLGETQYF.

CDR3 loop: CAISESIGLAGAFQETQFF. Here the CDR3 DNA reads TGTGCCATCAGTGAGTCGATCGGGCTAGCGGGAGCTTTCCAGGAGACCCAGTTCTTC. The chain is built from TRBV10-3 and TRBJ2-1; 10 nucleotides line up with TRBD2. This CDR3 has 19 amino acids. The junction had 21 bases not matched to a gene; V was cut back by 0 bases and J by 13 bases. Per germline, CDR1 ENHRY and CDR2 SYGVKD.

This clonotype was counted between two and nine times. The V gene is TRBV20-1, the J gene TRBJ2-7; D is ambiguous. CDR3 length: 13 residues. The V end was cut by 6 bases, the J end by 3 bases, with 15 bases between. Germline V lookup: CDR1 DFQATT, CDR2 SNEGSKA (reference sequence). As DNA, the CDR3 is TGCAGTGCCCCGGACCCCTACAGCTACGAGCAGTACTTC. Protein product: CSAPDPYSYEQYF.

The chain links TRBV5-1 to TRBJ1-4, with TRBD1 matching over 9 bases. Germline V gene sequence: CDR1 SGHRS, CDR2 YFSETQ. The CDR3 consists of 15 residues. Germline trimming cut 5 bases from V and 7 bases from J; bases unmatched to any gene: 9. The CDR3 loop is CASRTGGVRSEKLFF. CDR3 coding DNA: TGCGCCAGCAGGACAGGGGGAGTTAGGAGTGAAAAACTGTTTTTT.

In this sample, this clonotype turned up a few times. The J gene is TRBJ2-7, the V gene TRBV29-1; D ambiguous. Trimming took off 6 bases at V and 4 bases at J, with 16 bases between the two ends. Germline V lookup: CDR1 SQVTM, CDR2 ANQGSEA. This CDR3 contains 13 residues. The CDR3 spells CSVVDGYGYEQYF. The CDR3 DNA follows: TGCAGCGTCGTCGACGGATACGGGTACGAGCAGTACTTC.

This clonotype has only a few counts. The rearrangement links TRBV19 to TRBJ2-3; a possible D gene is TRBD2 (6 bases). The CDR3 is 13 amino acids. V was shortened by 1 base and J by 4 bases, with 6 bases between the two germline ends. Per germline, CDR1 LNHDA and CDR2 SQIVND (reference sequence). This chain's CDR3 is CASSIGEADTQYF. The DNA for the CDR3 is TGTGCCAGTAGTATAGGGGAGGCAGATACGCAGTATTTT.

J is TRBJ2-4 and V is TRBV2; D is unclear. The CDR3 loop spans 13 amino acids. Per germline, CDR1 SNHLY and CDR2 FYNNEI. V lost 7 bases and J lost 1, with 8 bases in between. The CDR3 region has the DNA TGTGCCAGCATGGGTTTCGCCAAAAACATTCAGTACTTC. Its translation is CASMGFAKNIQYF.

There are many counts of this clonotype. The V call is TRBV6-6, the J call TRBJ2-3, with unresolved D. Trimming pared 7 bases from V and 3 bases from J, leaving 14 bases between. The CDR3 loop spans 14 amino acids. Looked up from germline, CDR1 is MNHNY and CDR2 is SVGAGI (reference sequence). This CDR3 is CASTKQALTDTQYF. For the CDR3, the DNA is TGTGCCAGCACCAAGCAGGCTTTGACAGATACGCAGTATTTT.

This sequence joins TRBV29-1 and TRBJ2-5; TRBD1 aligns across 12 bases. Trimming at V came to 4 bases and at J to 11 bases, leaving 11 bases not matched to a gene. The CDR3 extends over 14 amino acids. Germline CDR1 is SQVTM and CDR2 is ANQGSEA. This CDR3 is CSVALGQGAGEQYF. CDR3 DNA: TGCAGCGTTGCTTTGGGACAGGGGGCAGGAGAGCAGTACTTC. Combining the CDR3 with reference TRBV29-1 and TRBJ2-5 gives the whole variable domain SAVISQKPSRDICQRGTSLTIQCQVDSQVTMMFWYRQQPGQSLTLIATANQGSEATYESGFVIDKFPISRPNLTFSTLTVSNMSPEDSSIYLCSVALGQGAGEQYFGPGTRLLVL.

J is TRBJ1-1 and V is TRBV7-9; D might be TRBD1 (6 bases). CDR3 length: 15 amino acids. Germline V lookup: CDR1 SEHNR, CDR2 FQNEAQ (reference sequence). The germline V and J ends were trimmed by 1 base and 1 base, with 10 bases remaining between them. CDR3 protein: CASSLVETGNTEAFF. CDR3 bases: TGTGCCAGCAGCTTAGTTGAGACAGGGAACACTGAAGCTTTCTTT.